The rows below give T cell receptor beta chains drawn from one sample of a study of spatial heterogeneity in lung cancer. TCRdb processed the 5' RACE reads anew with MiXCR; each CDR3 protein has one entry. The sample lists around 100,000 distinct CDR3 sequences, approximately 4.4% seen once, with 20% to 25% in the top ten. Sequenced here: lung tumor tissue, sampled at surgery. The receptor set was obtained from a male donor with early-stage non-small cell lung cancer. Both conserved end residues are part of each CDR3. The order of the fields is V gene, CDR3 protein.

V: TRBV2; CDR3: CASSESLLIQMGQTQYF
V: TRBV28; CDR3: CASRAPLLYGYTF
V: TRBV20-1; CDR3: CSARDYNGPDGEQFF
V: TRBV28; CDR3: CASSTPSGPSNEQFF
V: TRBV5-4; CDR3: CASMARGRTDTQYF
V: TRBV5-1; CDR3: CASSDREDSPLHF
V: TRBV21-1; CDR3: CASGGVARVCTEAFF
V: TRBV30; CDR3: CAWSWSGSAGTGELFF
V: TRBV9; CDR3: CASSVGVGQYEQYF
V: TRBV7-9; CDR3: CASSLDGGGTEAFF